This TCR beta chain was captured by sequencing in a study of blood T cell repertoires in COVID-19. Background on the study: The study drew acute and convalescent COVID-19 samples from the United States, Italy and Spain. PBMCs, B-cell-depleted T cells, or T cells provided the cDNA or gDNA that made up the material.

Original processing methods: Amplified reference gene primers provided the basis for estimating nucleated cell counts. Some clones are missing from TCRdb's copy, which holds only in-frame ones; the method was immunoSEQ multiplex PCR. Clonal size and the V and J genes are those of that table, whereas D and trimming came from the DNA. The data contain about 120,000 clones, about 74% of them singletons. The CDR3 runs 14 residues. The ends were cut back, 6 bases at V and 5 bases at J, with 16 bases in the middle. Germline loops: CDR1 MDHEN, CDR2 SYDVKM. The clonotype originates from an older man with acute or convalescent COVID-19. The V and J genes are TRBV28 and TRBJ1-1; D is uncertain. Sequencing was carried out using peripheral blood. The CDR3 is CASRSEGSRTEAFF. CDR3 DNA sequence: TGTGCCAGCAGAAGCGAGGGCTCGAGGACTGAAGCTTTCTTT.